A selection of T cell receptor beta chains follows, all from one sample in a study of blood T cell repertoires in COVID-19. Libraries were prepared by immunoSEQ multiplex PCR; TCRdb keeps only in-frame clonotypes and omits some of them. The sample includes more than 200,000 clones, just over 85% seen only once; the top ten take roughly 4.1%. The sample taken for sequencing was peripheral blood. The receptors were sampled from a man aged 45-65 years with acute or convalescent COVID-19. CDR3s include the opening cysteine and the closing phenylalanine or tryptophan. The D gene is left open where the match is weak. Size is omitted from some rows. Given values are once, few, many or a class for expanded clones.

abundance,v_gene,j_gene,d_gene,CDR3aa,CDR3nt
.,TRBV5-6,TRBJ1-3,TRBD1,CASSLPGTDESGNTIYF,TGTGCCAGCAGCTTGCCCGGGACAGACGAATCTGGAAACACCATATATTTT
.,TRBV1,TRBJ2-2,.,CTSSQDSGAGGELFF,TGCACCAGCAGCCAGGACTCAGGGGCCGGCGGGGAGCTGTTTTTT
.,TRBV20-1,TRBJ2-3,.,CSASPSTDTQYF,TGCAGTGCTAGTCCTAGCACAGATACGCAGTATTTT
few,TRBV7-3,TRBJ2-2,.,CASSLGGHANTGELFF,TGTGCCAGCAGCTTAGGGGGCCACGCGAACACCGGGGAGCTGTTTTTT
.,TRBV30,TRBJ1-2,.,CAWALSETAPNYGYTF,TGTGCCTGGGCTTTGTCGGAGACAGCCCCCAACTATGGCTACACCTTC
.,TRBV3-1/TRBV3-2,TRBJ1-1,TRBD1,CASSQVDRGGAFF,TGTGCCAGCAGCCAAGTTGACAGGGGGGGAGCTTTCTTT
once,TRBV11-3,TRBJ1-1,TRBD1,CASSPGTALNTEAFF,TGTGCCAGCAGCCCCGGGACAGCCTTGAACACTGAAGCTTTCTTT
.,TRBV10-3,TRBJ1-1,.,CAISLGGNTEAFF,TGTGCCATCAGCCTGGGGGGGAACACTGAAGCTTTCTTT
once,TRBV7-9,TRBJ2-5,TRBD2,CASSVIAGLAGGKETQYF,TGTGCCAGCAGCGTAATTGCAGGACTAGCGGGGGGGAAAGAGACCCAGTACTTC
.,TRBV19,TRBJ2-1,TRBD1,CASSIDQGVTREQFF,TGTGCCAGTAGTATAGATCAGGGGGTCACTCGGGAGCAGTTCTTC
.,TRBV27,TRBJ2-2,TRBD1,CASSLLRDSYNTGELFF,TGTGCCAGCAGTTTATTAAGGGACAGCTATAACACCGGGGAGCTGTTTTTT
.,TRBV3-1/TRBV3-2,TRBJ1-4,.,CASSQGRREKLFF,TGTGCCAGCAGCCAAGGACGGAGAGAAAAACTGTTTTTT
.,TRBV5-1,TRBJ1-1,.,CASSVQGITEAFF,TGCGCCAGCAGCGTCCAGGGTATTACTGAAGCTTTCTTT